This T cell receptor (beta chain) was recovered during a study of CD8 T cells in Susac syndrome. Whole-study results and caveats: In its TCR sequencing and HLA analysis, the study acknowledged that the number of individuals was relatively small.

For this clonotype: What it binds is unknown.

The study sequenced TCR beta in blood CD8+ and CD4+ T cells. Per germline, CDR1 MDHEN and CDR2 SYDVKM. The ends were cut back, 2 bases at V and 7 bases at J, with 14 bases in the middle. The CDR3 length is 14 residues. RNA was extracted with the RNeasy kit, and a quantity of roughly 0.45 to 1 ug was reverse transcribed using random hexamers. Coverage of TCR beta CDR3 amplification by immunoSEQ multiplex PCR extended to 54 Vbeta and 13 Jbeta. TCRdb re-called the immunoSEQ multiplex PCR reads through MiXCR, storing one row per CDR3 protein. The sample consists of 200,000 to 250,000 distinct CDR3 sequences, about 93% of them appearing once.

The chain combines TRBV28 with TRBJ2-5, with D possibly being TRBD2 (5 bases). This clonotype was obtained from a human donor with multiple sclerosis. The source material was CD4+ T cells from PBMCs. CDR3: CASSLGHPAGTQYF. CDR3 bases: TGTGCCAGCAGTTTAGGGCACCCCGCGGGGACCCAGTACTTC.